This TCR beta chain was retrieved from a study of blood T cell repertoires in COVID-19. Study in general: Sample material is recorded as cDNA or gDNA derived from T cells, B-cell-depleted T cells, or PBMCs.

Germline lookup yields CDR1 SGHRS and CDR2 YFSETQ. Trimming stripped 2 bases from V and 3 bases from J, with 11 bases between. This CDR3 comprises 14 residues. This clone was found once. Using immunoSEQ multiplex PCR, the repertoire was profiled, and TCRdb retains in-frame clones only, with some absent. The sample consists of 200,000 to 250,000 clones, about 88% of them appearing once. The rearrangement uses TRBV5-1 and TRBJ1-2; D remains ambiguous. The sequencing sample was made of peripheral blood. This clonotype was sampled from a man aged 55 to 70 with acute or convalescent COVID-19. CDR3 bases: TGCGCCAGCAGCTTATCGTCGCAGGACTATGGCTACACCTTC. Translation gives CASSLSSQDYGYTF. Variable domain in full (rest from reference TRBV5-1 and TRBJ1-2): KAGVTQTPRYLIKTRGQQVTLSCSPISGHRSVSWYQQTPGQGLQFLFEYFSETQRNKGNFPGRFSGRQFSNSRSEMNVSTLELGDSALYLCASSLSSQDYGYTFGSGTRLTVV.